This entry is about one TCR beta chain. Its antigen is unknown. The source of the sample is a study of cytomegalovirus exposure and HLA in healthy donors. Clones were read by immunoSEQ multiplex PCR, and TCRdb kept only the in-frame ones, dropping some. Among about 240,000 clones listed, around 87% were seen once. Study findings and constraints: According to a subsequent analysis, TCR clusters from the first cohort were inclined to appear together in the 120 validation repertoires.

The CDR3 covers 13 residues. Per the germline V gene, CDR1 is SNHLY and CDR2 is FYNNEI. Between the trimmed V and J ends, which lost 6 bases and 0 bases, there was a span of 6 bases. The clonotype originates from a woman aged 25 to 39 in good health and CMV-seropositive. The material sequenced was PBMCs. The rearrangement joins TRBV2 to TRBJ2-4; a possible D gene is TRBD1 (5 bases). The CDR3 here is CASRGVAKNIQYF. CDR3 nucleotides: TGTGCCAGCAGAGGGGTAGCCAAAAACATTCAGTACTTC.